Shown below are 16 T cell receptor beta chains from a single sample sequenced in a study of CD8+CD57+ T cells in acquired aplastic anemia. TCR beta VDJ and CDR3 profiles were obtained from a genomic DNA template. A single record per CDR3 protein comes from TCRdb applying MiXCR to the reads. Counted here are approximately 170,000 distinct CDR3 sequences, about three fifths occurring once; the ten biggest clones make up about 41%. What was sequenced was sorted CD4+, CD8+, or CD8+CD57+ T cells (not recorded which) from PBMCs. The receptors originated from a human donor in good health.

The rearrangement uses TRBV20-1 and TRBJ2-3; TRBD2 matches 14 bases. CDR1 and CDR2 (germline): DFQATT, SNEGSKA (reference sequence). Trimming at V came to 6 bases and at J to 0 bases, leaving 8 bases not matched to a gene. The CDR3 is 17 residues long. The CDR3 nucleotides are TGCAGTGCAAGGGGACTAGCGGGGGTTAAAAGCACAGATACGCAGTATTTT. Its protein product is CSARGLAGVKSTDTQYF.

V usage is TRBV7-2 and J usage is TRBJ2-7, with D perhaps TRBD1 (5 bases). With 1 base removed from V and 7 bases from J, the gap between germline ends came to 14 bases. The CDR3 has 14 amino acids. Germline CDR1 and CDR2: SGHTA and FQGNSA. The CDR3 DNA sequence: TGTGCCAGCAGCTTAGGGACACCCGGAACAGAGCAGTACTTC. It codes for CASSLGTPGTEQYF. The whole variable domain, filled in from reference TRBV7-2 and TRBJ2-7, reads GAGVSQSPSNKVTEKGKDVELRCDPISGHTALYWYRQSLGQGLEFLIYFQGNSAPDKSGLPSDRFSAERTGGSVSTLTIQRTQQEDSAVYLCASSLGTPGTEQYFGPGTRLTVT.

This sequence joins TRBV7-9 and TRBJ1-1; no clear D. CDR3 length: 16 residues. Germline V gene sequence: CDR1 SEHNR, CDR2 FQNEAQ (reference sequence). V was clipped by 7 bases and J by 1 base, with 19 bases between them. In DNA form, the CDR3 reads TGTGCCAGCACCCCCGTTGTGGCGGATCGGAACACTGAAGCTTTCTTT. This translates into CASTPVVADRNTEAFF.

This rearrangement joins TRBV20-1 to TRBJ2-3; D is undetermined. The germline gives CDR1 DFQATT, CDR2 SNEGSKA (reference sequence). Trimming removed 6 bases from V and 2 bases from J, with 12 bases in between. The CDR3 spans 13 residues. DNA for the CDR3: TGCAGTGCCCCGATAGGCGTCACAGATACGCAGTATTTT. Encoded protein: CSAPIGVTDTQYF.

The rearrangement links TRBV7-2 to TRBJ2-1; D is unresolved. V lost 5 bases and J 9 bases, leaving 20 bases between the germline ends. In germline, CDR1 is SGHTA, CDR2 FQGNSA. CDR3 size: 15 residues. This chain's CDR3 is CASSPRTAVGGEQFF. The CDR3 region has the DNA TGTGCCAGCAGCCCAAGAACCGCGGTGGGCGGTGAGCAGTTCTTC.

The V call is TRBV15, the J call TRBJ1-1; D call uncertain. Germline-derived CDR1 and CDR2 are LNHNV and YYDKDF (reference sequence). The length of the CDR3 is 18 residues. V dropped 2 bases and J dropped 4 bases, with 23 bases sitting between them. CDR3 amino acids: CATSRRKARAGGVTEAFF. The CDR3, as DNA: TGTGCCACCAGCAGAAGGAAGGCGCGGGCAGGTGGGGTCACTGAAGCTTTCTTT.

The chain recombines TRBV19 with TRBJ1-5; D gene ambiguous. Trimming took 7 bases from V and 0 from J, leaving 4 bases between them. The germline CDR1 and CDR2 sequences are LNHDA and SQIVND (reference sequence). This CDR3 has 12 amino acids. CDR3 DNA: TGTGCCAGTACTGGTAGCAATCAGCCCCAGCATTTT. Protein product: CASTGSNQPQHF.

The gene calls are TRBV24-1 and TRBJ1-3; 7 nucleotides match TRBD1. J lost 4 bases, V lost 4 bases, and 6 bases had no gene match. The CDR3 length is 15 residues. Germline V gene sequence: CDR1 KGHDR, CDR2 SFDVKD. The CDR3 bases are TGTGCCACCAGTGACCCGACAGGGAGCGGAAACACCATATATTTT. It translates to CATSDPTGSGNTIYF.

The chain has TRBV27 and TRBJ2-5; TRBD1 matches 7 bases. V shed 6 bases and J 4 bases; nucleotides not matched to a gene: 2. The CDR3 sequence is 12 residues long. The V gene's germline CDR1 is MNHEY and CDR2 SMNVEV (reference sequence). The CDR3: CASSRQGETQYF. CDR3 nucleotide sequence: TGTGCCAGCAGCAGACAGGGAGAGACCCAGTACTTC.

The chain uses TRBV7-2 and TRBJ2-1; 8 bases are a match to TRBD1. V lost 3 bases to trimming and J lost 6 bases; unmatched junction nucleotides: 4. Germline CDR1 SGHTA, CDR2 FQGNSA. This CDR3 contains 14 residues. CDR3 sequence reads: CASSLQGASNEQFF. The CDR3 nucleotides are TGTGCCAGCAGCTTGCAGGGGGCGAGCAATGAGCAGTTCTTC.

In its sample, this clonotype was seen a few times. The chain uses TRBV28 and TRBJ2-7, with D unclear. Looked up from germline, CDR1 is MDHEN and CDR2 is SYDVKM. With 2 bases removed from V and 4 bases from J, the gap between germline ends came to 3 bases. The CDR3 loop spans 11 amino acids. The DNA for the CDR3 is TGTGCCAGCAGTTTAATGTACGAGCAGTACTTC. Translation gives CASSLMYEQYF.

The chain links TRBV27 to TRBJ1-4; TRBD1 matches 8 bases. The CDR3 has 15 residues. V shed 6 bases and J 3 bases; nucleotides not matched to a gene: 6. Germline CDR1 MNHEY, CDR2 SMNVEV (reference sequence). The CDR3 region has the DNA TGTGCCAGCAGCCCGACAGGGGCCTCTAATGAAAAACTGTTTTTT. Residues: CASSPTGASNEKLFF.

Worth noting for this clonotype: An end of the junction does not agree with germline; a read error may underlie this. The gene calls are TRBV19 and TRBJ2-2, with TRBD1 identical over 10 bases. Per germline, CDR1 LNHDA and CDR2 SQIVND (reference sequence). The CDR3 is 14 amino acids. The CDR3 DNA reads as TGTGCCAGTAGGGGACAGGGGAGCACCAGGGAGCTGTTTTTT. Translation: CASRGQGSTRELFF.

The gene calls are TRBV12-3 or TRBV12-4 and TRBJ1-6, with 12 bases that match TRBD1. V lost 7 bases, J lost 6 bases, and 7 bases stayed unmatched. CDR3 length: 16 residues. The CDR3 spells CASTLRGQGANSPLHF. The DNA for the CDR3 is TGTGCCAGCACACTCAGGGGACAGGGGGCTAATTCACCCCTCCACTTT.

This rearrangement joins TRBV7-2 to TRBJ2-7; D is uncertain. V was pared by 4 bases and J by 3 bases, with 10 bases between. In germline, CDR1 is SGHTA, CDR2 FQGNSA. This CDR3 is built from 13 residues. As DNA, the CDR3 is TGTGCCAGCAGCTCGGTCCCCGACTACGAGCAGTACTTC. This encodes CASSSVPDYEQYF.

The rearrangement uses TRBV24-1 and TRBJ1-2, with TRBD1 matching 8 bases. The CDR3 is made up of 15 amino acids. J was trimmed by 1 base and V by 5 bases; bases with no gene match: 5. CDR1 and CDR2 from the germline V gene are KGHDR and SFDVKD. CDR3 in amino acids: CATSARGQVNYGYTF. Here the CDR3 DNA reads TGTGCCACCAGTGCTAGGGGACAGGTTAACTATGGCTACACCTTC.